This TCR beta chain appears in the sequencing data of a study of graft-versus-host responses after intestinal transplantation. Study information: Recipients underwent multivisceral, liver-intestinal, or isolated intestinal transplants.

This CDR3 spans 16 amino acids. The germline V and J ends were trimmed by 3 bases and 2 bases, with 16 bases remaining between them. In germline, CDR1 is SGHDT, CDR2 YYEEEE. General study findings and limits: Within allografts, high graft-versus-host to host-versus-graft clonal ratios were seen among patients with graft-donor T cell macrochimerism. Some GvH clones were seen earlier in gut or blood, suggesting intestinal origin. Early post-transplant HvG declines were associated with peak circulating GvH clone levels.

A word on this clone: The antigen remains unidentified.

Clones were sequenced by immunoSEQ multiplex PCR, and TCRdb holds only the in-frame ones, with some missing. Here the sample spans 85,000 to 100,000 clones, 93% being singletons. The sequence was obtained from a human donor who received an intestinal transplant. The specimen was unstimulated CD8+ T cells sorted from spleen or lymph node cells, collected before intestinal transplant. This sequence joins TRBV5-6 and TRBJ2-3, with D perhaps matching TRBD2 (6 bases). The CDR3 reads CASSSIGLLLTDTQYF. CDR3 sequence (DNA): TGTGCCAGCAGCTCCATTGGACTACTCCTCACAGATACGCAGTATTTT.